This TCR beta chain was sequenced for a study of blood T cell repertoires in COVID-19. The overall study: Sample material is recorded as cDNA or gDNA derived from T cells, B-cell-depleted T cells, or PBMCs.

The protocol was immunoSEQ multiplex PCR, while the TCRdb copy is restricted to in-frame clones and leaves out a portion. Here the sample spans tens of thousands of clones, around 89% being singletons. This clone was counted only a few times. Trimming stripped 0 bases from V and 5 bases from J, with 16 bases between. The CDR3 covers 16 residues. CDR1 MGHRA and CDR2 YSYEKL come from the germline V gene. This clonotype was obtained from an older woman with active COVID-19. The rearrangement links TRBV4-1 to TRBJ2-5, with D uncertain. The sample comprised peripheral blood. CDR3 residues: CASSQDTRALRETQYF. DNA of the CDR3: TGCGCCAGCAGCCAAGATACCCGAGCCCTACGGGAGACCCAGTACTTC.